Shown below are 21 T cell receptor beta chains from a single sample sequenced in a study of blood T cells in healthy people across ages. Then a second PCR, running roughly 7 to 11 cycles, was carried out with a sample-barcoded 5' primer and a J-beta primer mix. TCRdb fed the 5' RACE reads into MiXCR, producing one record per CDR3 protein. Of about 1.4 million distinct CDR3 sequences in the sample, around 59% were seen once. Sample: blood. All receptors come from a man aged 18-30 years in good health.

The chain recombines TRBV25-1 with TRBJ2-6, with 11 bases identical to TRBD2. V trimming: 3 bases; J trimming: 0 bases; junction bases outside the gene matches: 4. CDR1 is MGHDK, CDR2 SYGVNS, per germline. There are 18 residues in the CDR3. The CDR3 DNA is TGTGCCAGCAGTGATGGACTAGCGGGTTTCTCTGGGGCCAACGTCCTGACTTTC. Its translation is CASSDGLAGFSGANVLTF.

The chain recombines TRBV20-1 with TRBJ1-1; unclear D gene. This CDR3 has 10 amino acids. V was cut by 6 bases and J by 5 bases, with 7 bases left in between. Germline loops: CDR1 DFQATT, CDR2 SNEGSKA (reference sequence). CDR3 DNA sequence: TGCAGTGCCGTTCGGACTGAAGCTTTCTTT. Protein: CSAVRTEAFF.

The rearrangement links TRBV27 to TRBJ2-2; D remains ambiguous. The germline V gene encodes CDR1 MNHEY and CDR2 SMNVEV (reference sequence). This CDR3 comprises 14 residues. Trimming removed 3 bases from V and 0 bases from J, with 5 bases in between. For the CDR3, the DNA is TGTGCCAGCAGTTTTAACACGAACACCGGGGAGCTGTTTTTT. This codes for CASSFNTNTGELFF.

This clonotype has just one count. The V call is TRBV20-1, the J call TRBJ2-1; the D call may be TRBD1 or TRBD2 (5 bases each). This CDR3 has 14 amino acids. V was clipped by 5 bases and J by 5 bases, with 16 bases between them. Germline CDR1 DFQATT, CDR2 SNEGSKA (reference sequence). Here the CDR3 DNA reads TGCAGTGCTCCTCTGCCGGGGCCACACAATGAGCAGTTCTTC. Protein: CSAPLPGPHNEQFF.

In this sample, this clonotype turned up a few times. The V gene is TRBV3-1, the J gene TRBJ2-1, with unresolved D. There are 13 residues in the CDR3. Per the germline V gene, CDR1 is LGHDT and CDR2 is YNNKEL (reference sequence). Trimming removed 0 bases at V and 8 bases at J, with 8 bases between. CDR3 sequence: CASSQDLGDEQFF. The CDR3 DNA is TGTGCCAGCAGCCAAGATCTCGGTGATGAGCAGTTCTTC.

This rearrangement joins TRBV11-2 to TRBJ2-1; D gene unclear. V was cut by 6 bases and J by 5 bases, with 20 bases left in between. The germline V gene has CDR1 SGHAT and CDR2 FQNNGV. The CDR3 is 16 amino acids. In DNA, the CDR3 is TGTGCCAGCAGAGAAAGAGCCCCCGGTAGGGACAATGAGCAGTTCTTC. Protein sequence: CASRERAPGRDNEQFF. Combining the CDR3 with reference TRBV11-2 and TRBJ2-1 gives the whole variable domain EAGVAQSPRYKIIEKRQSVAFWCNPISGHATLYWYQQILGQGPKLLIQFQNNGVVDDSQLPKDRFSAERLKGVDSTLKIQPAKLEDSAVYLCASRERAPGRDNEQFFGPGTRLTVL.

This clonotype was seen a single time. The chain carries TRBV4-1 and TRBJ1-5, with TRBD1 matching over 9 bases. CDR3 length: 15 residues. The V gene's germline CDR1 is MGHRA and CDR2 YSYEKL. After removal of 2 bases from V and 3 bases from J, the junction contained 2 bases not matched to a gene. The CDR3 protein is CASSQRDRDNQPQHF. CDR3 in DNA: TGCGCCAGCAGCCAACGGGACAGGGACAATCAGCCCCAGCATTTT.

This clonotype was counted between two and nine times. The chain links TRBV6-5 to TRBJ2-7; 11 bases are a match to TRBD2. Trimming removed 0 bases from V and 4 bases from J; junction bases left unmatched: 11. The CDR3 loop spans 18 amino acids. Germline V gene data show CDR1 as MNHEY and CDR2 as SVGAGI. The CDR3 loop reads CASSYSMRLAGGEYEQYF. The CDR3 coding sequence is TGTGCCAGCAGTTACTCGATGCGGCTAGCGGGGGGAGAGTACGAGCAGTACTTC.

The rearrangement links TRBV14 to TRBJ2-7; D might be TRBD2 (6 bases). The J call could be wrong; TRBJ2-5 is a better fit for the DNA end. This CDR3 comprises 12 residues. CDR1 and CDR2 from the germline V gene are SGHDN and FVKESK. CDR3 coding DNA: TGTGCCAGCACCCTGGGGGGAGAGACCCAGTACTTC. Protein product: CASTLGGETQYF.

This sequence joins TRBV11-2 and TRBJ2-1, with D perhaps assigned TRBD1 or TRBD2 (5 bases each). The CDR3 sequence is 15 residues long. V shed 5 bases and J shed 7 bases, with 18 bases lying between them. Per the germline V gene, CDR1 is SGHAT and CDR2 is FQNNGV. CDR3 bases: TGTGCCAGCAGCCGGGGACGCCCCAGGAGAAATGAGCAGTTCTTC. This codes for CASSRGRPRRNEQFF.

This clonotype was counted a few times. V gene TRBV7-2 combines with J gene TRBJ2-6, with D perhaps TRBD1 (6 bases). V shed 2 bases and J shed 0 bases, with 14 bases lying between them. Germline V gene lookup returns CDR1 SGHTA and CDR2 FQGNSA. CDR3 size: 18 residues. CDR3 sequence: CASSLWGQARSGANVLTF. The CDR3 DNA follows: TGTGCCAGCAGCTTATGGGGGCAGGCCCGCTCTGGGGCCAACGTCCTGACTTTC.

The rearrangement joins TRBV20-1 to TRBJ2-5, with D perhaps TRBD2 (5 bases). This CDR3 comprises 14 residues. Germline CDR1 and CDR2: DFQATT and SNEGSKA (reference sequence). V lost 3 bases and J lost 2, with 13 bases in between. For the CDR3, the DNA is TGCAGTGCTAGTCTCCAGCGGAGGCAAGAGACCCAGTACTTC. Protein: CSASLQRRQETQYF.

This clonotype turned up a few times. V and J are TRBV4-1 and TRBJ2-7, with 8 bases that match TRBD2. CDR3 length: 13 amino acids. J gave up 9 bases and V 2 bases, and 6 bases lay outside the gene matches. In germline, CDR1 is MGHRA, CDR2 YSYEKL. The CDR3 reads CASSQPAGDTQYF. DNA of the CDR3: TGCGCCAGCAGCCAACCAGCGGGAGATACGCAGTACTTC.

The J gene is TRBJ2-3, the V gene TRBV2; D remains ambiguous. The CDR3 spans 14 residues. V was pared by 0 bases and J by 8 bases, with 12 bases between. Germline values: CDR1 SNHLY, CDR2 FYNNEI. CDR3: CASSEAAVLVTQYF. The DNA for the CDR3 is TGTGCCAGCAGTGAAGCTGCGGTTTTGGTTACGCAGTATTTT.

V is TRBV6-2 or TRBV6-3 and J is TRBJ2-1; tentatively, D is TRBD1 (5 bases). Trimming removed 2 bases from V and 2 bases from J, with 10 bases in between. The V gene's germline CDR1 is MNHEY and CDR2 SVGEGT. The CDR3 is 15 residues long. Here the CDR3 reads CASSYEAGTYNEQFF. CDR3 DNA sequence: TGTGCCAGCAGTTACGAGGCAGGGACCTACAATGAGCAGTTCTTC.

V gene TRBV4-1 combines with J gene TRBJ2-2; D perhaps matches TRBD2 (6 bases). Germline V gives CDR1 MGHRA, CDR2 YSYEKL. The CDR3 loop spans 17 amino acids. Trimming removed 1 base from V and 8 bases from J, with 20 bases in between. In DNA, the CDR3 is TGCGCCAGCAGCCAAGGGGTGGTCCGGAGGGCGAAGGGGGAGCTGTTTTTT. This encodes CASSQGVVRRAKGELFF.

V usage is TRBV25-1 and J usage is TRBJ1-2; no definite D call. Germline values: CDR1 MGHDK, CDR2 SYGVNS. The CDR3 runs 11 residues. Deletions cut 4 bases from V and 11 bases from J, with 11 bases between. In DNA form, the CDR3 reads TGTGCCAGCAGTGCCCTTTTGGGGTACACCTTC. It is translated as CASSALLGYTF.

The V gene is TRBV11-2, the J gene TRBJ2-7; 9 bases are a match to TRBD2. V lost 1 base, J lost 7 bases, and 8 bases stayed unmatched. Germline-derived CDR1 and CDR2 are SGHAT and FQNNGV. The CDR3 is 15 amino acids. The CDR3 reads CASSLGGGGAWEQYF. CDR3 DNA: TGTGCCAGCAGCTTAGGTGGCGGGGGGGCATGGGAGCAGTACTTC.

This clonotype was detected only once. The chain carries TRBV27 and TRBJ2-1; 13 bases align to TRBD2. The CDR3 loop spans 15 amino acids. Per germline, CDR1 MNHEY and CDR2 SMNVEV (reference sequence). V lost 2 bases and J lost 6; bases outside the gene matches: 1. CDR3 residues: CASSLGTSGINEQFF. CDR3 nucleotides: TGTGCCAGCAGTTTAGGGACTAGCGGGATCAATGAGCAGTTCTTC.

The J gene is TRBJ1-5, the V gene TRBV19; D is unresolved. The CDR3 length is 13 residues. Per germline, CDR1 LNHDA and CDR2 SQIVND (reference sequence). V was trimmed by 3 bases and J by 2 bases, leaving 5 bases between them. CDR3 region: CASSISGNQPQHF. The DNA for the CDR3 is TGTGCCAGTAGTATCTCGGGCAATCAGCCCCAGCATTTT.

The rearrangement uses TRBV12-3 or TRBV12-4 and TRBJ2-1; 12 bases agree with TRBD2. V lost 6 bases, J lost 0 bases, and 12 bases stayed unmatched. CDR3 size: 19 residues. The DNA for the CDR3 is TGTGCCAGCAGCCTCACCGGGACTAGCGGGTTTAGCTCCTACAATGAGCAGTTCTTC. Translated, it gives CASSLTGTSGFSSYNEQFF.